Each of the 17 T cell receptor beta chains below was sequenced from the same sample in a study of a mutant IDH1 vaccine in newly diagnosed glioma. Time point of the sample: week 35, safety follow-up. Topical imiquimod was applied with each vaccine dose, which held 300 ug of mutant IDH1 20-mer peptide. These receptors lack a known antigen. The repertoire was sequenced with immunoSEQ multiplex PCR; TCRdb's copy has only in-frame clones and lacks some. The sample lists about 29,000 clones; over 60% were seen once. This material consisted of PBMCs, taken from a glioma patient whose treatment included an IDH1 peptide vaccine. The source of these receptors is a man in his forties or fifties with glioma.

The chain joins TRBV6-4 to TRBJ1-2, with 7 bases that match TRBD1. This CDR3 contains 15 residues. Germline V gene lookup returns CDR1 MRHNA and CDR2 SNTAGT. Unmatched junction bases numbered 7, after V lost 2 bases and J lost 4 bases. CDR3 nucleotides: TGTGCCAGCAGTGACGATGGATCAGGGGGCTATGGCTACACCTTC. It encodes CASSDDGSGGYGYTF.

The chain has TRBV7-9 and TRBJ2-7; 9 bases line up with TRBD2. V dropped 5 bases and J dropped 7; count of bases not matched to a gene: 6. CDR3 length: 13 residues. In germline, CDR1 is SEHNR, CDR2 FQNEAQ (reference sequence). In DNA, the CDR3 is TGTGCCAGCAGCGCTAGTCTAGCGGGGGAGCAGTACTTC. This gives the protein CASSASLAGEQYF.

This chain connects TRBV25-1 to TRBJ1-2; D gene ambiguous. This CDR3 is 13 amino acids long. Trimming stripped 3 bases from V and 2 bases from J, with 7 bases between. Looked up from germline, CDR1 is MGHDK and CDR2 is SYGVNS. CDR3 region: CASSEGGNYGYTF. CDR3 coding DNA: TGTGCCAGCAGTGAGGGAGGGAACTATGGCTACACCTTC.

V usage is TRBV7-9 and J usage is TRBJ1-2; 8 bases are a match to TRBD1. J was trimmed by 4 bases and V by 4 bases; bases with no gene match: 8. The CDR3 has 15 residues. CDR1 SEHNR and CDR2 FQNEAQ come from the germline V gene (reference sequence). CDR3 DNA sequence: TGTGCCAGCAGCTCCGGGACAGGTGAATTCTATGGCTACACCTTC. Translation gives CASSSGTGEFYGYTF.

The chain employs TRBV5-1 and TRBJ1-1, with TRBD1 as a possible D gene (5 bases). Trimming took 4 bases from V and 4 from J, leaving 14 bases between them. From germline, CDR1 is SGHRS and CDR2 YFSETQ. CDR3 size: 14 residues. The CDR3 sequence is CASSPLGGTTEAFF. Here the CDR3 DNA reads TGCGCCAGCAGCCCCTTGGGGGGGACCACTGAAGCTTTCTTT.

V is TRBV4-3 and J is TRBJ1-2; possible D gene TRBD1, 6 bases. CDR3 length: 15 amino acids. With 0 bases removed from V and 7 bases from J, the gap between germline ends came to 15 bases. In germline, CDR1 is LGHNA, CDR2 YSLEER. CDR3 region: CASSQDPGTFGGYTF. In DNA form, the CDR3 reads TGCGCCAGCAGCCAAGACCCCGGGACATTTGGTGGCTACACCTTC.

The chain couples TRBV7-2 to TRBJ1-2; 12 bases map to TRBD1. The CDR3 runs to 20 residues. V gave up 0 bases and J gave up 0 bases; unmatched junction bases: 11. Germline V gives CDR1 SGHTA, CDR2 FQGNSA. As DNA, the CDR3 is TGTGCCAGCAGCTTAGCCCCCCGGGACAGGGGGCACCGTCCTAACTATGGCTACACCTTC. It translates to CASSLAPRDRGHRPNYGYTF.

The chain couples TRBV6-1 to TRBJ1-2; D is possibly TRBD1 (6 bases). Germline-derived CDR1 and CDR2 are MNHNS and SASEGT. The CDR3 has 14 residues. V shed 3 bases and J shed 2 bases, with 10 bases lying between them. The CDR3 DNA follows: TGTGCCAGCAGTGACCGGGGGCAAAACTATGGCTACACCTTC. Its protein product is CASSDRGQNYGYTF.

This sequence joins TRBV4-1 and TRBJ2-6; possibly TRBD1 or TRBD2 for D (5 bases each). The CDR3 loop spans 13 amino acids. Trimming shortened V by 2 bases and J by 13 bases, and 12 bases separated the two germline ends. Germline loops: CDR1 MGHRA, CDR2 YSYEKL. CDR3 DNA: TGCGCCAGCAGCCAATCGGTTGAGGGGGTCCTGACTTTC. Amino acid sequence: CASSQSVEGVLTF.

The V and J genes are TRBV29-1 and TRBJ2-7; D call uncertain. This CDR3 has 11 residues. V was trimmed by 4 bases and J by 1 base, leaving 5 bases between them. CDR1 is SQVTM and CDR2 is ANQGSEA in the germline V gene. The DNA for the CDR3 is TGCAGCGTTGCTAGGTCCTACGAGCAGTACTTC. Amino acids: CSVARSYEQYF.

The chain combines TRBV2 with TRBJ2-5, with a possible D match to TRBD1 (5 bases). CDR1 is SNHLY, CDR2 FYNNEI, per germline. The V gene lost 5 bases and the J gene lost 5 bases, with 12 bases spanning the gap. This CDR3 has 13 residues. CDR3 sequence reads: CASSTQGWETQYF. CDR3 DNA sequence: TGTGCCAGCAGTACCCAGGGATGGGAGACCCAGTACTTC.

The V gene is TRBV15, the J gene TRBJ1-4, with D possibly TRBD1 on 5 matching bases. Between the trimmed V and J ends, which lost 0 bases and 4 bases, there was a span of 15 bases. Germline V gene lookup returns CDR1 LNHNV and CDR2 YYDKDF (reference sequence). This CDR3 contains 17 residues. The CDR3 DNA is TGTGCCACCAGCAGAGACGGGACGGGGGGGATTAATGAAAAACTGTTTTTT. Protein product: CATSRDGTGGINEKLFF.

The V and J genes are TRBV29-1 and TRBJ2-5; a weak D match, TRBD2 (5 bases). V lost 7 bases, J lost 5 bases, and 20 bases lay in between. The CDR3 consists of 14 residues. CDR1 SQVTM and CDR2 ANQGSEA come from the germline V gene. Here the CDR3 reads CSGSGRTSVETQYF. The CDR3 bases are TGCAGCGGGAGTGGAAGGACTTCAGTGGAGACCCAGTACTTC.

The V and J genes are TRBV5-4 and TRBJ2-7; 16 bases align to TRBD2. The CDR3 runs 16 residues. Germline lookup yields CDR1 SGHNT and CDR2 YYREEE (reference sequence). J gave up 6 bases and V 4 bases, and 7 bases lay outside the gene matches. The CDR3 sequence is CASSQGLAGGVGEQYF. CDR3 nucleotides: TGTGCCAGCAGCCAGGGACTAGCGGGAGGGGTCGGCGAGCAGTACTTC.

The V call is TRBV5-1, the J call TRBJ2-7, with 10 nucleotides matching TRBD1. Germline CDR1 SGHRS, CDR2 YFSETQ. This CDR3 is 15 amino acids long. V dropped 3 bases and J dropped 1; count of bases not matched to a gene: 4. CDR3 nucleotides: TGCGCCAGCAGCTCCGGACAGGGGGTTTCCTACGAGCAGTACTTC. As protein: CASSSGQGVSYEQYF.

The rearrangement joins TRBV7-2 to TRBJ2-5, with D possibly matching TRBD1 (6 bases). V lost 1 base, J lost 5 bases, and 14 bases lay in between. This CDR3 is 15 amino acids long. Germline V gene data show CDR1 as SGHTA and CDR2 as FQGNSA. The CDR3 sequence: CASSLVAQGHETQYF. The DNA for the CDR3 is TGTGCCAGCAGCTTAGTAGCACAGGGTCATGAGACCCAGTACTTC.

This clone was observed a handful of times. This chain uses TRBV2 with TRBJ1-5; 9 bases align to TRBD1. The CDR3 contains 14 residues. The junction had 6 bases not matched to a gene; V was cut back by 6 bases and J by 6 bases. Germline CDR1 SNHLY, CDR2 FYNNEI. In nucleotides, the CDR3 is TGTGCCAGCAGCCGACAGGGGGGTAGTCAGCCCCAGCATTTT. Protein sequence: CASSRQGGSQPQHF.